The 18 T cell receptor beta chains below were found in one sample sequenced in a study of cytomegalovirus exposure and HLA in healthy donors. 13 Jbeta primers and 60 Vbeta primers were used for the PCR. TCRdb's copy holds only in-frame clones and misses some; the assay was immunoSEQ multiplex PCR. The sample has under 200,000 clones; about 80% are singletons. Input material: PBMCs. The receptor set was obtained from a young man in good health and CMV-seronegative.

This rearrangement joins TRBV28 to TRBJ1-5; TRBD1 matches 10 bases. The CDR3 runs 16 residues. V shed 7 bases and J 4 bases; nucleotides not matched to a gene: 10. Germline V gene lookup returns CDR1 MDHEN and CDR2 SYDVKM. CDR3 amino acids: CASNGGDRGMNQPQHF. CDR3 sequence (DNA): TGTGCCAGCAACGGTGGGGACAGGGGTATGAATCAGCCCCAGCATTTT.

The CDR3 region is CASRRTGGAEREKLFF. CDR3 DNA sequence: TGCGCCAGCAGAAGGACAGGGGGCGCAGAGCGGGAAAAACTGTTTTTT. The V gene is TRBV4-1, the J gene TRBJ1-4; 11 bases line up with TRBD1. Trimming removed 6 bases from V and 8 bases from J; junction bases left unmatched: 11. This CDR3 comprises 16 residues. Germline V gene sequence: CDR1 MGHRA, CDR2 YSYEKL.

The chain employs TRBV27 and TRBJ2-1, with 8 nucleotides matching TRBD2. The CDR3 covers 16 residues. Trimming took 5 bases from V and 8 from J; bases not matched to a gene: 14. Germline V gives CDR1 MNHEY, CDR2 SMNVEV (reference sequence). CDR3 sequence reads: CASSAFIGRAVDEQFF. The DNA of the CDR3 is TGTGCCAGCAGTGCCTTCATCGGGAGGGCGGTCGATGAGCAGTTCTTC.

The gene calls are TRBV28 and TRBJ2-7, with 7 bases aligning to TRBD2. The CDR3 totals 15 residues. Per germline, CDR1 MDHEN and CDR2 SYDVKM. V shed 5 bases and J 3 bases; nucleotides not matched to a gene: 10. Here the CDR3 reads CASSPAGVGIYEQYF. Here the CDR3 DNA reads TGTGCCAGCAGTCCCGCGGGGGTTGGGATCTACGAGCAGTACTTC.

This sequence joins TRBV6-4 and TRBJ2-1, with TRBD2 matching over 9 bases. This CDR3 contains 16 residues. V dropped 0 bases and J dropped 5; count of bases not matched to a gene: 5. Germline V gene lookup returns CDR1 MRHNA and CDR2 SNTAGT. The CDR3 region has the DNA TGTGCCAGCAGTGACTCTAGCGGGAGCCCCAACAATGAGCAGTTCTTC. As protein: CASSDSSGSPNNEQFF.

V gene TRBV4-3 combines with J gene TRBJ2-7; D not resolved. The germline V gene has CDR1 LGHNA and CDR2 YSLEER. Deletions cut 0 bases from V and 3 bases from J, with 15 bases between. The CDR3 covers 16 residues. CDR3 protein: CASSQEALGTGYEQYF. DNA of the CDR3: TGCGCCAGCAGCCAAGAGGCGCTAGGCACCGGCTACGAGCAGTACTTC.

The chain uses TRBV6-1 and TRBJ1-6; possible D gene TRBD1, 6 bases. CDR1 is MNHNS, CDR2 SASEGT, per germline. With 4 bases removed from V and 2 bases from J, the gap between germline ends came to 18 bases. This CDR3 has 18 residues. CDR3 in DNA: TGTGCCAGCAGTGTACCAGGACAGAAAGGCCCCTATAATTCACCCCTCCACTTT. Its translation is CASSVPGQKGPYNSPLHF.

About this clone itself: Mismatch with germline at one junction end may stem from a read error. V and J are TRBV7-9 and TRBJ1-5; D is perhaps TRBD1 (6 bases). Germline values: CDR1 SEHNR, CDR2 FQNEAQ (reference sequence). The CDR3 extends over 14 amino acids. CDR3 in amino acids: CSSSPDRFNQPQHF. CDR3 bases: TGTTCCAGCAGCCCGGACAGATTCAATCAGCCCCAGCATTTT.

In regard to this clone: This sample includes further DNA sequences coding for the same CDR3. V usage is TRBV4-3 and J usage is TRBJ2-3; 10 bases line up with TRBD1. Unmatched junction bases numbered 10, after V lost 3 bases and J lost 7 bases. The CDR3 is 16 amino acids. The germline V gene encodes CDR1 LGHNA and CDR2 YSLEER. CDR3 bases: TGCGCCAGCAGCCACTCCGGGACAGGGGAAATTTATACGCAGTATTTT. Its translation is CASSHSGTGEIYTQYF.

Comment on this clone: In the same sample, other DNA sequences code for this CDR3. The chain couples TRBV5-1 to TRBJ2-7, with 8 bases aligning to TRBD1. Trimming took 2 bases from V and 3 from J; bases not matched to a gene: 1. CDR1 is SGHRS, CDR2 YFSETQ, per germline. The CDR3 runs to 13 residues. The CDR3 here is CASSLDRGYEQYF. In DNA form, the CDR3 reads TGCGCCAGCAGCTTAGACAGGGGCTACGAGCAGTACTTC.

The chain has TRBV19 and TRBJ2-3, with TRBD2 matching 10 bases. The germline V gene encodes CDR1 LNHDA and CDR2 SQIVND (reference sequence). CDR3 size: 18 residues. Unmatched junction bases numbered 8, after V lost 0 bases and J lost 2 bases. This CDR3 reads CASSIDQASGGITDTQYF. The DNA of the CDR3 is TGTGCCAGTAGTATAGATCAAGCTAGCGGGGGAATCACAGATACGCAGTATTTT.

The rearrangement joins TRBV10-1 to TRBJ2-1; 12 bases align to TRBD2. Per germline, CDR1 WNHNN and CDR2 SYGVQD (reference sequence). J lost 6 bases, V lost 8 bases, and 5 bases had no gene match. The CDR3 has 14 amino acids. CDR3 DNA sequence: TGCGCCAGCGCCAGGACTAGCGGGATCAATGAGCAGTTCTTC. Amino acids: CASARTSGINEQFF.

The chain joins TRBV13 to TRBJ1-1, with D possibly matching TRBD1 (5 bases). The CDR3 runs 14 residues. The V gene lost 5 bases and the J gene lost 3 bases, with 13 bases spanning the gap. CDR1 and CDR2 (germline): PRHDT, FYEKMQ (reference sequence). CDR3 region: CASSAGRPYTEAFF. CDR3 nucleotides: TGTGCCAGCAGCGCGGGACGGCCTTACACTGAAGCTTTCTTT.

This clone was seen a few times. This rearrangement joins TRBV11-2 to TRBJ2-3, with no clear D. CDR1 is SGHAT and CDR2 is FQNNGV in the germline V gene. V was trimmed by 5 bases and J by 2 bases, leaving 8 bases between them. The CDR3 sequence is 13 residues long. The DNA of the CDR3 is TGTGCCAGCAGCCCTCCCCCCACAGATACGCAGTATTTT. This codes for CASSPPPTDTQYF.

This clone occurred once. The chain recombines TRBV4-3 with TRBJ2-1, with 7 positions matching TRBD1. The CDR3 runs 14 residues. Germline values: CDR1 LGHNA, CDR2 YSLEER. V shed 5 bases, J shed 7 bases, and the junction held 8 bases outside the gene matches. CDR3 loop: CASSFDRATNEQFF. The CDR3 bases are TGCGCCAGCAGCTTCGACAGGGCCACTAATGAGCAGTTCTTC.

This CDR3 reads CASSVSGQSHYEQYF. DNA of the CDR3: TGTGCCAGCAGCGTCTCAGGACAGAGCCACTACGAGCAGTACTTC. The chain joins TRBV9 to TRBJ2-7, with D possibly being TRBD1 (6 bases). Germline lookup yields CDR1 SGDLS and CDR2 YYNGEE. This CDR3 contains 15 residues. Trimming removed 2 bases from V and 3 bases from J, with 15 bases in between.

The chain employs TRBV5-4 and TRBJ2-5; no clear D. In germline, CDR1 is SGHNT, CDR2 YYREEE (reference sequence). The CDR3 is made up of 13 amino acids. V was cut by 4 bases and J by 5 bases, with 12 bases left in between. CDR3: CASSERVGETQYF. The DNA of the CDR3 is TGTGCCAGCAGCGAGCGAGTCGGGGAGACCCAGTACTTC.

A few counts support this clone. The CDR3 sequence: CSVEDPRSGNMNTEAFF. CDR3 sequence (DNA): TGCAGCGTTGAAGATCCCCGGTCAGGGAACATGAACACTGAAGCTTTCTTT. The rearrangement joins TRBV29-1 to TRBJ1-1; D might be TRBD1 (5 bases). Germline values: CDR1 SQVTM, CDR2 ANQGSEA. The CDR3 contains 17 residues. Trimming took off 0 bases at V and 0 bases at J, with 17 bases between the two ends.